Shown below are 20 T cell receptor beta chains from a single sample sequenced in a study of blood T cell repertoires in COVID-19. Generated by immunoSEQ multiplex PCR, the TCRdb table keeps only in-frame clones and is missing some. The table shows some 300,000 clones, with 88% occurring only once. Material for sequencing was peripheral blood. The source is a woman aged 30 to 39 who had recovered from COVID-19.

CDR3 region: CASSLAGGGTGQYF. CDR3 bases: TGTGCCAGCAGTCTCGCCGGCGGGGGGACCGGACAGTACTTC. The chain couples TRBV28 to TRBJ2-7, with 8 bases aligning to TRBD2. The CDR3 contains 14 residues. Germline CDR1 and CDR2: MDHEN and SYDVKM. V lost 5 bases to trimming and J lost 10 bases; unmatched junction nucleotides: 13.

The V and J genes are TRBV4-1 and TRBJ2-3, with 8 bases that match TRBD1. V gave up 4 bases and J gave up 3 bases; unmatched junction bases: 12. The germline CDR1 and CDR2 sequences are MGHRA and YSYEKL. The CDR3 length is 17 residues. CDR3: CASSPRGDRSRTDTQYF. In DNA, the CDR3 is TGCGCCAGCAGCCCCAGGGGGGACAGGAGTCGGACAGATACGCAGTATTTT.

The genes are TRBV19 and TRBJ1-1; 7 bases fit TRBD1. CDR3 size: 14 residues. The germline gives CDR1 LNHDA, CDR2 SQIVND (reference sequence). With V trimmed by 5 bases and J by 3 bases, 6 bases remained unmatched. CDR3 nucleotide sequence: TGTGCCAGTAGTCTTCAGGGGGGATACACTGAAGCTTTCTTT. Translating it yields CASSLQGGYTEAFF.

CDR3 sequence (DNA): TGTGCCGTCGCACCCGGGACTAGCGGGATATACAATGAGCAGTTCTTC. Its translation: CAVAPGTSGIYNEQFF. The chain has TRBV27 and TRBJ2-1; TRBD2 agrees at 13 bases. V lost 11 bases and J lost 4; bases outside the gene matches: 11. Germline CDR1 reads MNHEY; CDR2 reads SMNVEV (reference sequence). CDR3 length equals 16 residues.

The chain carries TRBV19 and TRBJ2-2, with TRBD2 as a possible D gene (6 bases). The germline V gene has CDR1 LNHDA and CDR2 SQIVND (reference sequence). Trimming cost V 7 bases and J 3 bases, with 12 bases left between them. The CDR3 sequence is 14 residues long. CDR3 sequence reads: CASIGGRYTGELFF. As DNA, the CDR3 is TGTGCCAGTATAGGAGGGAGATACACCGGGGAGCTGTTTTTT. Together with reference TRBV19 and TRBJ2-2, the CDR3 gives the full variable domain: DGGITQSPKYLFRKEGQNVTLSCEQNLNHDAMYWYRQDPGQGLRLIYYSQIVNDFQKGDIAEGYSVSREKKESFPLTVTSAQKNPTAFYLCASIGGRYTGELFFGEGSRLTVL.

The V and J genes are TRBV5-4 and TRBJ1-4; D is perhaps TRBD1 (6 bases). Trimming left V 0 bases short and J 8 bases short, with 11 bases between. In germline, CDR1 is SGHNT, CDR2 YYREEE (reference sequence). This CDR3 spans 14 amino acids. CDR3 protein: CASSLDRAEEKLFF. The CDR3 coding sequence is TGTGCCAGCAGCTTGGACAGGGCAGAAGAAAAACTGTTTTTT.

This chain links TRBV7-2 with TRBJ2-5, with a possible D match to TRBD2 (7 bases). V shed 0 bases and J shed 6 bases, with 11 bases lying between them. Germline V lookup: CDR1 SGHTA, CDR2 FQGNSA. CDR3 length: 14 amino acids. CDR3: CASSLAGGPQTQYF. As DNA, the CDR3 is TGTGCCAGCAGCTTAGCGGGGGGGCCACAGACCCAGTACTTC.

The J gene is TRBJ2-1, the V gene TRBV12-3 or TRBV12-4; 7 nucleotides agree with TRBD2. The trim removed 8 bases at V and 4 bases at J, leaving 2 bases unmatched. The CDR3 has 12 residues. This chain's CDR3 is CASGGDYNEQFF. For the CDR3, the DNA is TGTGCCAGCGGGGGGGATTACAATGAGCAGTTCTTC.

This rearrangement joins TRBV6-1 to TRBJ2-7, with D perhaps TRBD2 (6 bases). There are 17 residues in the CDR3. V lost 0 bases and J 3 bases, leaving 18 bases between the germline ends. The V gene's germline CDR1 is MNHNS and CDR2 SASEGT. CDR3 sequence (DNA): TGTGCCAGCAGTGAAGCGCTGGAGGGATTGACTTACTACGAGCAGTACTTC. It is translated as CASSEALEGLTYYEQYF.

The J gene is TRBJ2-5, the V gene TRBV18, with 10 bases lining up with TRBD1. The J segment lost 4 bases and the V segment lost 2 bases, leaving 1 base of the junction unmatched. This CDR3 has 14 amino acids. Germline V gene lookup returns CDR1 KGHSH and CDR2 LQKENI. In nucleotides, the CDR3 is TGTGCCAGCTCACCAAGGACAGGGGGAGAGACCCAGTACTTC. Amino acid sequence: CASSPRTGGETQYF.

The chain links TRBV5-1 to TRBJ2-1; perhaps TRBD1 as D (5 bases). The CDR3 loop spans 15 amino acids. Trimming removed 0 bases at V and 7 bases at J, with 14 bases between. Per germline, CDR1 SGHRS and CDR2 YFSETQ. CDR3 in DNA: TGCGCCAGCAGCTTGGGTATGGGCAGGGAAAATGAGCAGTTCTTC. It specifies CASSLGMGRENEQFF.

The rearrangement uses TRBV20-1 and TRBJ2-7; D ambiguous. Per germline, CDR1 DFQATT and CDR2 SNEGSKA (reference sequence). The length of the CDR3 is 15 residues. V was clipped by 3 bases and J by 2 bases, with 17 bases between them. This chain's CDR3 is CSASSGARSTYEQYF. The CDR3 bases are TGCAGTGCTAGTTCGGGTGCAAGGTCGACCTACGAGCAGTACTTC.

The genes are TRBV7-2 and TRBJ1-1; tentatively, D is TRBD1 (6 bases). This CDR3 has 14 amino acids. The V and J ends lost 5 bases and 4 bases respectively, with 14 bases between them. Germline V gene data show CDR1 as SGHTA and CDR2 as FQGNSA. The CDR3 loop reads CASSPQGLTTEAFF. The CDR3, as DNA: TGTGCCAGCAGCCCTCAGGGGTTGACCACTGAAGCTTTCTTT.

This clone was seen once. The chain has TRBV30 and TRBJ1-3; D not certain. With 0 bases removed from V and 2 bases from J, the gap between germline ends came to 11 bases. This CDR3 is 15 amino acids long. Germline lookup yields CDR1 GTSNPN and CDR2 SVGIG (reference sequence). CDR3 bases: TGTGCCTGGAGTGTGATGGGGAGAACTGGAAACACCATATATTTT. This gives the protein CAWSVMGRTGNTIYF.

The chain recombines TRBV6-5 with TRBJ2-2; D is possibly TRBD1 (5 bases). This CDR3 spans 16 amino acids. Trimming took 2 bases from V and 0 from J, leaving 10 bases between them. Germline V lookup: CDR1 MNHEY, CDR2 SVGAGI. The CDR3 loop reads CASSYGAEPNTGELFF. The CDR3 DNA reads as TGTGCCAGCAGTTACGGGGCTGAACCGAACACCGGGGAGCTGTTTTTT.

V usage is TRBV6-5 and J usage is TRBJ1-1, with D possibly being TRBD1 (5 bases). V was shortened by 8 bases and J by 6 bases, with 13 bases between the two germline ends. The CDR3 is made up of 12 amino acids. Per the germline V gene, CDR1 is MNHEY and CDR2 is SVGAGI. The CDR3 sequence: CASGREAAEAFF. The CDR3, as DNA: TGTGCCAGCGGCAGGGAGGCGGCTGAAGCTTTCTTT.

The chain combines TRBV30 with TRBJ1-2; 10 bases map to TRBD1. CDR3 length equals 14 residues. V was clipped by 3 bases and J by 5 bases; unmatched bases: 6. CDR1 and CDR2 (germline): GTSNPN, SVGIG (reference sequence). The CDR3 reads CAWRLTGGSYGYTF. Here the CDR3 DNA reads TGTGCCTGGAGGTTGACAGGGGGCTCATATGGCTACACCTTC. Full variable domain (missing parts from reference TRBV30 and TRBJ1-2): SQTIHQWPATLVQPVGSPLSLECTVEGTSNPNLYWYRQAAGRGLQLLFYSVGIGQISSEVPQNLSASRPQDRQFILSSKKLLLSDSGFYLCAWRLTGGSYGYTFGSGTRLTVV.

CDR3 region: CASSASGTNYEQYF. In DNA form, the CDR3 reads TGTGCCAGCAGCGCTTCCGGGACAAACTACGAGCAGTACTTC. This chain uses TRBV9 with TRBJ2-7; possibly TRBD1 for D (6 bases). V lost 3 bases and J lost 3, with 13 bases in between. The germline gives CDR1 SGDLS, CDR2 YYNGEE. This CDR3 is 14 amino acids long.

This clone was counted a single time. The CDR3 here is CASRSVSGAQETQYF. Here the CDR3 DNA reads TGTGCCAGCAGGAGTGTGTCAGGGGCGCAAGAGACCCAGTACTTC. The V call is TRBV6-5, the J call TRBJ2-5; the D gene is possibly TRBD1 (6 bases). This CDR3 has 15 residues. Germline V gives CDR1 MNHEY, CDR2 SVGAGI. Trimming pared 6 bases from V and 2 bases from J, leaving 16 bases between.

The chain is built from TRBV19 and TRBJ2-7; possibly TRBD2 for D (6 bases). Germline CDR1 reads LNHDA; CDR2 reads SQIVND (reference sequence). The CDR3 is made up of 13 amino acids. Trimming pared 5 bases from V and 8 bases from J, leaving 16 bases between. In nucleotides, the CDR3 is TGTGCCAGTAGTCGGGGGACGGCTTTTAAGCAGTACTTC. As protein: CASSRGTAFKQYF.